The clone carrying this T cell receptor (beta chain) has a count of ten or more. Its antigen is currently unknown. The CDR3 covers 18 residues. TCRdb recomputed calls from the 5' RACE reads with MiXCR, one row per CDR3 protein. Of 200,000 to 250,000 distinct CDR3 sequences listed, around a tenth are singletons. The sample belongs to a study of CD8 T cells in ankylosing spondylitis. Broader study findings: A motif in TCR beta, a set of roughly eight highly homologous variants, appeared characteristic of ankylosing spondylitis blood.

The origin of this receptor is a male donor with ankylosing spondylitis or in good health (not recorded which). Material for sequencing was blood, either unsorted or a sorted T cell fraction (not recorded which). This chain uses TRBV21-1 with TRBJ2-3; whether TRBD2, the table's D call, matches the DNA was not checked. TRBV21-1 is classified as a pseudogene. The CDR3 here is CASTPRGSGGRRTDTQYF. In nucleotides, the CDR3 is TGTGCCAGCACCCCTAGAGGGTCGGGAGGGCGAAGGACAGATACGCAGTATTTT.